A single sample gave rise to the 16 T cell receptor beta chains below, sequenced in a study of blood T cell repertoires in COVID-19. The repertoire was sequenced with immunoSEQ multiplex PCR; TCRdb's copy has only in-frame clones and lacks some. The profile shows some 220,000 clones, about 88% of them singletons. The sample consisted of peripheral blood. These receptors were taken from a man aged 50-60 years who had recovered from COVID-19.

CDR3 in DNA: TGCGCCAGCAGCCCTCTAGCGGGAGGGGTAGGTGAGCAGTTCTTC. Translation: CASSPLAGGVGEQFF. The chain has TRBV4-1 and TRBJ2-1; 12 nucleotides match TRBD2. The CDR3 spans 15 residues. From germline, CDR1 is MGHRA and CDR2 YSYEKL. The ends lost 4 bases at V and 9 bases at J; junction bases unmatched: 7.

The CDR3 DNA is TGTGCCAGCAGCCAAACCGACAGGGGGTCCTACCAAGAGACCCAGTACTTC. The encoded protein is CASSQTDRGSYQETQYF. The rearrangement joins TRBV3-1 (or the pseudogene TRBV3-2) to TRBJ2-5, with 9 positions matching TRBD1. The CDR3 runs 17 residues. Per the germline V gene, CDR1 is LGHDT and CDR2 is YNNKEL (reference sequence). After removal of 2 bases from V and 0 bases from J, the junction contained 7 bases not matched to a gene.

This chain joins TRBV24-1 and TRBJ2-1; 7 nucleotides agree with TRBD1. CDR3 length: 17 residues. Trimming at V came to 3 bases and at J to 2 bases, leaving 9 bases not matched to a gene. In germline, CDR1 is KGHDR, CDR2 SFDVKD. The CDR3 protein is CATSDPAPGQTYNEQFF. The CDR3 nucleotides read TGTGCCACCAGTGATCCGGCGCCGGGACAGACCTACAATGAGCAGTTCTTC.

The V call is TRBV14, the J call TRBJ1-5; tentatively, D is TRBD1 (5 bases). V was pared by 2 bases and J by 9 bases, with 11 bases between. Germline V gene lookup returns CDR1 SGHDN and CDR2 FVKESK. The CDR3 has 13 amino acids. Here the CDR3 reads CASSQLITGPQHF. Here the CDR3 DNA reads TGTGCCAGCAGCCAACTCATAACAGGGCCCCAGCATTTT.

The V and J genes are TRBV5-6 and TRBJ2-1; D might be TRBD2 (5 bases). The CDR3 has 15 amino acids. With 0 bases removed from V and 5 bases from J, the gap between germline ends came to 12 bases. Germline assignment: CDR1 SGHDT and CDR2 YYEEEE. CDR3 region: CASSLARAANNEQFF. The CDR3 region has the DNA TGTGCCAGCAGCTTGGCGAGGGCAGCCAACAATGAGCAGTTCTTC.

J is TRBJ1-5 and V is TRBV12-3 or TRBV12-4; D gene ambiguous. The CDR3 contains 13 residues. Trimming removed 3 bases at V and 5 bases at J, with 8 bases between. The CDR3 DNA reads TGTGCCAGCAGTTTGGGTCGGGATCAGCCCCAGCATTTT. Protein: CASSLGRDQPQHF.

The chain employs TRBV9 and TRBJ1-6; the D is unclear. Deletions cut 0 bases from V and 10 bases from J, with 17 bases between. CDR1 is SGDLS and CDR2 is YYNGEE in the germline V gene. The CDR3 spans 16 residues. In nucleotides, the CDR3 is TGTGCCAGCAGCGTAGCTGAGGCGTTGTGGAAATCACCCCTCCACTTT. Encoded protein: CASSVAEALWKSPLHF.

V gene TRBV7-9 combines with J gene TRBJ2-7; the D gene is possibly TRBD1 (5 bases). This CDR3 comprises 14 residues. V shed 5 bases and J shed 2 bases, with 13 bases lying between them. In germline, CDR1 is SEHNR, CDR2 FQNEAQ (reference sequence). The CDR3 here is CASSRGDSTYEQYF. The CDR3 nucleotides are TGTGCCAGCAGCAGAGGCGACAGTACCTACGAGCAGTACTTC.

The rearrangement uses TRBV13 and TRBJ1-2; 7 bases fit TRBD1. Germline V gene lookup returns CDR1 PRHDT and CDR2 FYEKMQ (reference sequence). Unmatched junction bases numbered 10, after V lost 5 bases and J lost 4 bases. The CDR3 length is 15 residues. Here the CDR3 reads CASSPRQGGFYGYTF. In DNA form, the CDR3 reads TGTGCCAGCAGCCCCCGACAGGGAGGCTTCTATGGCTACACCTTC. Supplemented by reference TRBV13 and TRBJ1-2, the full variable domain reads AAGVIQSPRHLIKEKRETATLKCYPIPRHDTVYWYQQGPGQDPQFLISFYEKMQSDKGSIPDRFSAQQFSDYHSELNMSSLELGDSALYFCASSPRQGGFYGYTFGSGTRLTVV.

The chain carries TRBV4-1 and TRBJ2-3, with TRBD2 matching 9 bases. Germline assignment: CDR1 MGHRA and CDR2 YSYEKL. Trimming removed 6 bases from V and 6 bases from J; junction bases left unmatched: 13. CDR3 size: 16 residues. This chain's CDR3 is CASSPSGLAGRDTQYF. The CDR3 nucleotides read TGCGCCAGCAGTCCGAGTGGGCTAGCGGGAAGGGATACGCAGTATTTT.

The chain couples TRBV5-1 to TRBJ2-3; D uncertain. The CDR3 length is 14 residues. CDR1 is SGHRS, CDR2 YFSETQ, per germline. Trimming pared 1 base from V and 0 bases from J, leaving 6 bases between. As DNA, the CDR3 is TGCGCCAGCAGCTTGATGACTAGCACAGATACGCAGTATTTT. Translated, it gives CASSLMTSTDTQYF.

The rearrangement uses TRBV13 and TRBJ2-3; TRBD2 matches at 9 bases. In germline, CDR1 is PRHDT, CDR2 FYEKMQ (reference sequence). J lost 0 bases, V lost 6 bases, and 4 bases had no gene match. The CDR3 length is 15 residues. The CDR3 DNA reads TGTGCCAGCAGTCGCGGGAGGGCGAGCACAGATACGCAGTATTTT. It is translated as CASSRGRASTDTQYF.

The chain has TRBV5-4 and TRBJ2-7; tentatively, D is TRBD2 (7 bases). With 6 bases removed from V and 5 bases from J, the gap between germline ends came to 18 bases. The V gene's germline CDR1 is SGHNT and CDR2 YYREEE (reference sequence). The CDR3 is made up of 14 amino acids. In nucleotides, the CDR3 is TGTGCCAGCACCAATAGAGGGGGGGCTCACGAGCAGTACTTC. This codes for CASTNRGGAHEQYF.

This clone was detected only once. The chain links TRBV29-1 to TRBJ2-5, with 10 bases that match TRBD1. The junction had 3 bases not matched to a gene; V was cut back by 7 bases and J by 7 bases. Per the germline V gene, CDR1 is SQVTM and CDR2 is ANQGSEA. The CDR3 is 11 residues long. CDR3 sequence (DNA): TGCAGCGGGCGGACAGGGGGGACCCAGTACTTC. Translation gives CSGRTGGTQYF.

This clone was observed a few times. The chain is built from TRBV2 and TRBJ2-7; D is uncertain. This CDR3 region has 14 residues. With 11 bases removed from V and 2 bases from J, the gap between germline ends came to 19 bases. CDR1 is SNHLY and CDR2 is FYNNEI in the germline V gene. DNA of the CDR3: TGTGCCTCAAAGTCGGCGGAGCTAGCCTACGAGCAGTACTTC. Its translation is CASKSAELAYEQYF.

The chain combines TRBV6-5 with TRBJ2-2; possibly TRBD1 for D (5 bases). The CDR3 runs 15 residues. Germline loops: CDR1 MNHEY, CDR2 SVGAGI. V dropped 2 bases and J dropped 2 bases, with 9 bases sitting between them. The CDR3 region is CASSYVQGNTGELFF. CDR3 in DNA: TGTGCCAGCAGTTACGTCCAGGGAAACACCGGGGAGCTGTTTTTT.